The 10 T cell receptor beta chains reported below all come from one sample, sequenced in a study of beta chain features in type 1 diabetes. Reverse transcribing all isolated RNA meant expressed TCRB transcripts were sequenced. The protocol was immunoSEQ multiplex PCR, while the TCRdb copy is restricted to in-frame clones and leaves out a portion. The data show 250,000 or so clones, 27% seen once. Sequencing input: central memory CD4+ T cells from blood. The receptors shown here come from a man aged 30 to 39 in good health.

The sample holds a few counts of this clone. One end of the junction does not line up with germline, which may come from a read error. The chain joins TRBV7-9 to TRBJ2-3; 12 bases map to TRBD2. CDR1 and CDR2 (germline): SEHNR, FQNEAQ (reference sequence). This CDR3 comprises 18 residues. The DNA of the CDR3 is TGTGCCAGCAGTCTCCCACCGAGACTAGCGGGGGTCACAGATACGCGGTATTTT. It encodes CASSLPPRLAGVTDTRYF.

This clone was counted many times. The rearrangement joins TRBV23-1 to TRBJ2-1; D is ambiguous. TRBV23-1 is an open reading frame whose function is uncertain. Trimming pared 2 bases from V and 7 bases from J, leaving 3 bases between. This CDR3 has 11 amino acids. The CDR3 DNA reads TGCGCCAGCAGTCAAGAAAATGAGCAGTTCTTC. This translates into CASSQENEQFF.

Only a few counts were recorded for this clone. The rearrangement links TRBV5-1 to TRBJ2-3, with 8 positions matching TRBD1. The germline CDR1 and CDR2 sequences are SGHRS and YFSETQ. The CDR3 has 16 amino acids. J gave up 1 base and V 0 bases, and 4 bases lay outside the gene matches. CDR3 sequence: CASSLAGRGRTDTQYF. The CDR3 nucleotides are TGCGCCAGCAGCTTGGCCGGCAGGGGGCGCACAGATACGCAGTATTTT.

The rearrangement joins TRBV11-1 to TRBJ2-7, with 7 bases fitting TRBD1. CDR1 is SGHAT and CDR2 is FQDESV in the germline V gene (reference sequence). J lost 2 bases, V lost 3 bases, and 7 bases had no gene match. CDR3 length: 15 amino acids. CDR3 amino acids: CASSLGQLQTYEQYF. Here the CDR3 DNA reads TGTGCCAGCAGCTTGGGACAGCTCCAGACCTACGAGCAGTACTTC.

This clone has more than one count but fewer than ten. The chain uses TRBV28 and TRBJ2-3; 12 nucleotides line up with TRBD2. This CDR3 comprises 17 residues. Per the germline V gene, CDR1 is MDHEN and CDR2 is SYDVKM. V shed 2 bases and J 2 bases; nucleotides not matched to a gene: 5. This CDR3 is CASSLNPSGGVTDTQYF. Here the CDR3 DNA reads TGTGCCAGCAGTTTAAATCCTAGCGGGGGGGTCACAGATACGCAGTATTTT.

This clone occurred a few times. This sequence joins TRBV30 and TRBJ2-1, with D unresolved. Deletions cut 4 bases from V and 8 bases from J, with 12 bases between. Germline CDR1 is GTSNPN and CDR2 is SVGIG (reference sequence). This CDR3 contains 12 residues. CDR3 nucleotides: TGTGCCTGGAATCTGAGTGGGGATGAGCAGTTCTTC. Translating gives CAWNLSGDEQFF.

This chain joins TRBV5-6 and TRBJ2-4, with unresolved D. The V gene lost 4 bases and the J gene lost 4 bases, with 9 bases spanning the gap. The CDR3 is 13 residues long. Germline CDR1 and CDR2: SGHDT and YYEEEE. This chain's CDR3 is CASSRTLKNIQYF. In DNA, the CDR3 is TGTGCCAGCAGCCGGACCCTGAAAAACATTCAGTACTTC.

This clone has more than one count but fewer than ten. The V and J genes are TRBV19 and TRBJ2-2; D is undetermined. Trimming removed 10 bases at V and 3 bases at J, with 21 bases between. The length of the CDR3 is 16 residues. Germline loops: CDR1 LNHDA, CDR2 SQIVND (reference sequence). The CDR3 DNA follows: TGTGCCACCACCACTTTGGCTACCTTCTACACCGGGGAGCTGTTTTTT. It codes for CATTTLATFYTGELFF.

This chain uses TRBV20-1 with TRBJ1-2, with a possible D match to TRBD1 (5 bases). The CDR3 covers 11 residues. Germline V gives CDR1 DFQATT, CDR2 SNEGSKA (reference sequence). With 4 bases removed from V and 6 bases from J, the gap between germline ends came to 9 bases. In nucleotides, the CDR3 is TGCAGTGCTAACTCAGGGCATGGCTACACCTTC. The encoded protein is CSANSGHGYTF.

This clone has more than one count but fewer than ten. The J gene is TRBJ2-1, the V gene TRBV4-3; no reliable D call. The CDR3 is 16 residues long. The germline V gene encodes CDR1 LGHNA and CDR2 YSLEER. Trimming removed 0 bases from V and 1 base from J, with 10 bases in between. In DNA form, the CDR3 reads TGCGCCAGCAGCCAAGATAGGCCGATATCCTACAATGAGCAGTTCTTC. It is translated as CASSQDRPISYNEQFF.